These T cell receptor beta chains were read from a single sample in a study of OX40 agonist ivuxolimab in advanced cancers. Clones were read by immunoSEQ multiplex PCR, and TCRdb kept only the in-frame ones, dropping some. The sample holds 45,000 to 60,000 clones, about 80% seen once. This specimen consisted of CD4+ or CD8+ T cells sorted from blood, obtained in a trial of the OX40 agonist ivuxolimab. These receptor sequences come from an adult with an advanced solid tumor such as melanoma, head and neck, liver or kidney cancer. Both conserved end residues are part of each CDR3. The D gene is left open where the match is weak. Clone size appears in some rows only: once, few, many, or a class for an expanded clone.

d_call j_call clone_size v_call cdr3_nt cdr3_aa
. TRBJ2-7 . TRBV18 TGTGCCAGCTCACCACCAGGACAGTTGCCTGGGGAGCAGTACTTC CASSPPGQLPGEQYF
. TRBJ1-1 . TRBV7-2 TGTGCCAGCAGCTTCTCCGGACGGAACACTGAAGCTTTCTTT CASSFSGRNTEAFF
. TRBJ1-2 . TRBV6-5 TGTGCCAGCAGTCTCAACCCGGGGCAGACTAGGGGCTACACCTTC CASSLNPGQTRGYTF
. TRBJ2-7 . TRBV6-1 TGTGCCAGCAGTGGACCACAGCCGAGGTCCTACGAGCAGTACTTC CASSGPQPRSYEQYF
. TRBJ2-2 . TRBV5-1 TGCGCCAGCAGCTTGGGGGGCTCCGGAAGGAACACCGGGGAGCTGTTTTTT CASSLGGSGRNTGELFF
TRBD1 TRBJ1-1 . TRBV5-1 TGCGCCAGCAGCTTCGCCAGGGGGCGAACTAACACTGAAGCTTTCTTT CASSFARGRTNTEAFF
TRBD2 TRBJ2-3 . TRBV5-1 TGCGCCAGCAGCTTGGGGGGACTAGCGGGACTTGGTAGAGATACGCAGTATTTT CASSLGGLAGLGRDTQYF
TRBD2 TRBJ2-1 . TRBV5-4 TGTGCCAGCAGCCCCACTGCGGGGGGGATCTACAATGAGCAGTTCTTC CASSPTAGGIYNEQFF
. TRBJ2-4 . TRBV2 TGTGCCAGCATACCTCAGGGGATAGCCAAAAACATTCAGTACTTC CASIPQGIAKNIQYF
. TRBJ2-6 once TRBV19 TGTGCCAGTAGGCCGACGTTCTCTGGGGCCAACGTCCTGACTTTC CASRPTFSGANVLTF
. TRBJ1-5 few TRBV29-1 TGCAGCGCTCGAGGGTCTAGCAATCAGCCCCAGCATTTT CSARGSSNQPQHF
TRBD2 TRBJ2-7 . TRBV4-1 TGCGCCAGCAGCCAAGAACCGACTAGCGGGAGGTACGAGCAGTACTTC CASSQEPTSGRYEQYF
. TRBJ1-2 . TRBV7-2 TGTGCCGGCAGTACGGGGGCCAGTGCCTATGGCTACACCTTC CAGSTGASAYGYTF
. TRBJ2-5 few TRBV9 TGTGCCAGCAGCGCCCGGACTAAGGAGACCCAGTACTTC CASSARTKETQYF
TRBD1 TRBJ1-5 . TRBV5-8 TGTGCCAGCAGCCCTCGAGGAGGGGGCCGCCAGCCCCAGCATTTT CASSPRGGGRQPQHF
. TRBJ2-1 once TRBV7-6 TGTGCCAGCAGCCCTGGACTAAACTCCTACAATGAGCAGTTCTTC CASSPGLNSYNEQFF
TRBD1 TRBJ1-5 . TRBV18 TGTGCCAGCTCACCGGACAGGGGTGTCAATCAGCCCCAGCATTTT CASSPDRGVNQPQHF
. TRBJ1-2 . TRBV20-1 TGCAGTGCCGGGACATACGGCTACACCTTC CSAGTYGYTF
. TRBJ1-4 . TRBV5-1 TGCGCCAGCGGCTGGGGCTCCTCTGCAACTAATGAAAAACTGTTTTTT CASGWGSSATNEKLFF
. TRBJ1-1 once TRBV6-1 TGTGCCAGCAGTGGGGACATTGAAGCTTTCTTT CASSGDIEAFF
. TRBJ2-5 . TRBV9 TGTGCCAGCAGCGTAGATGTTGGAGTACAAGAGACCCAGTACTTC CASSVDVGVQETQYF
TRBD1 TRBJ2-1 . TRBV7-2 TGTGCCAGCAGCTTAGAAGGACAGGGGCGAAATGAGCAGTTCTTC CASSLEGQGRNEQFF
. TRBJ1-3 . TRBV15 TGTGCCACCAGCAGCCCAGGGGCTACCTCTGGAAACACCATATATTTT CATSSPGATSGNTIYF
TRBD1 TRBJ1-5 once TRBV19 TGTGCCAGTAGTCCCGCGCTACAGGGGCGGAATCAGCCCCAGCATTTT CASSPALQGRNQPQHF
TRBD2 TRBJ2-7 once TRBV5-1 TGCGCCAGCAGCCTCGGGACTAGCGGGAGTCTATACGAGCAGTACTTC CASSLGTSGSLYEQYF
TRBD1 TRBJ2-2 . TRBV19 TGTGCCAGTATAGGGACAGAGGGCACCGGGGAGCTGTTTTTT CASIGTEGTGELFF
. TRBJ2-3 . TRBV29-1 TGCACTTTGGAGGGCGACACAGATACGCAGTATTTT CTLEGDTDTQYF
. TRBJ1-6 . TRBV18 TGTGCCAGCTCCCTCGACCTCGGCAGTAATTCACCCCTCCACTTT CASSLDLGSNSPLHF
. TRBJ1-5 . TRBV5-1 TGCGCCAGCAGCTTGATGGCAGGGGAAAGTCAGCCCCAGCATTTT CASSLMAGESQPQHF
. TRBJ1-1 . TRBV5-1 TGCGCCAGCAGCCTACGGACAGAAACTCTAAACACTGAAGCTTTCTTT CASSLRTETLNTEAFF
. TRBJ1-6 . TRBV19 TGTGCCAGTAGTCTCTCCCCGGGGGCTGGGACACCCCTCCACTTT CASSLSPGAGTPLHF
. TRBJ2-3 . TRBV2 TGTGCCACCCTTAGGGGAAGGACGCAGTATTTT CATLRGRTQYF
. TRBJ2-3 . TRBV7-7 TGTGCCAGCAGCTTAGCGGGGGGCACAGATACGCAGTATTTT CASSLAGGTDTQYF
. TRBJ1-6 . TRBV5-1 TGCGCCAGCAGCTCCTGGGCCGTCGGAGAGGCCCTCCACTTT CASSSWAVGEALHF
. TRBJ1-2 . TRBV5-1 TGCGCCAGCAGCTTGCCAGGGGCGAGTGGCTACACCTTC CASSLPGASGYTF
. TRBJ2-7 . TRBV18 TGTGCCAGCTCACCAGGGACCTACGAGCAGTACTTC CASSPGTYEQYF
TRBD1 TRBJ1-4 . TRBV7-6 TGTGCCAGCAGCTTAGTGGGACAGGGTATTAATGAAAAACTGTTTTTT CASSLVGQGINEKLFF
. TRBJ2-2 . TRBV21-1 TGTGCCAGCGGACCCATCTACAGGGTGGCCGGGGAGCTGTTTTTT CASGPIYRVAGELFF
. TRBJ2-1 . TRBV5-4 TGTGCCAGCAGCATAAAGGGGGGTTACAATGAGCAGTTCTTC CASSIKGGYNEQFF
. TRBJ2-1 few TRBV7-3 TGTGCCAGCAGCTCAACAAATTCGGTGAGTGAGCAGTTCTTC CASSSTNSVSEQFF
. TRBJ1-1 . TRBV11-2 TGTGCCAGCAGCCCCGGACTAAGGGGGAGCAGCTGGTACGGCACTGAAGCTTTCTTT CASSPGLRGSSWYGTEAFF
. TRBJ1-1 . TRBV19 TGTGCCAGTAGTAGGGATAAGGGCGTGAACACTGAAGCTTTCTTT CASSRDKGVNTEAFF
TRBD2 TRBJ2-7 . TRBV5-4 TGTGCCAGCAGCCCTGGACTAGCGGTAACCACCTACGAGCAGTACTTC CASSPGLAVTTYEQYF
TRBD2 TRBJ2-4 . TRBV27 TGTGCCAGCAGTTTCGGCGGGGGCAAAAACATTCAGTACTTC CASSFGGGKNIQYF
. TRBJ2-1 . TRBV6-5 TGTGCCAGCAGTTACTCACTCCGAGGGCCCTACAATGAGCAGTTCTTC CASSYSLRGPYNEQFF
. TRBJ1-6 . TRBV5-1 TGCGCCAGCAGCTTGGGAGCAGGACGCTCCTATAATTCACCCCCCCACTTT CASSLGAGRSYNSPPHF
TRBD2 TRBJ2-3 once TRBV29-1 TGCAGCGTTGAAGATAGCGGGTCACCGGATACGCAGTATTTT CSVEDSGSPDTQYF
TRBD1 TRBJ2-1 . TRBV5-1 TGCGCCAGCAGCTTGATGGGACAGGGGGCGAGTGAGCAGTTCTTC CASSLMGQGASEQFF
. TRBJ1-4 . TRBV28 TGTGCCAGCAGTTGGCCAGGCCTTGAAAAACTGTTTTTT CASSWPGLEKLFF
TRBD1 TRBJ2-3 . TRBV5-1 TGCGCCAGCAGCTTGATGACAGGGCACCTTAGCACAGATACGCAGTATTTT CASSLMTGHLSTDTQYF
. TRBJ2-7 . TRBV5-3 TGTGCCAGAAGCTTGCGGTCCTACGAGCAGTACTTC CARSLRSYEQYF
TRBD1 TRBJ2-5 . TRBV4-3 TGCGCCAGCAGCCAAGAAGAGGGGTGGACAGGGGATGGAGAGACCCAGTACTTC CASSQEEGWTGDGETQYF
TRBD1 TRBJ1-2 . TRBV2 TGTGCCAGCAGTGGGGGACAGGGGGCCGGCTATGGCTACACCTTC CASSGGQGAGYGYTF
. TRBJ2-7 once TRBV6-5 TGTGCCAGCAGTTACCTGGGGGAGTACGAGCAGTACTTC CASSYLGEYEQYF
. TRBJ1-1 . TRBV6-5 TGTGCCAGCAGTTACAGGGGGGCGAACACTGAAGCTTTCTTT CASSYRGANTEAFF
. TRBJ2-1 . TRBV2 TGTGCCAGCAGTGATGCCGGGGCAGGGTGGGGAGGTGAGCAGTTCTTC CASSDAGAGWGGEQFF
. TRBJ1-5 . TRBV7-2 TGTGCCAGCAGCTTACGAAGGGGGACCGATCAGCCCCAGCATTTT CASSLRRGTDQPQHF
. TRBJ1-4 . TRBV18 TGTGCCGGCCGCGTTAGGGAGGGCGAAAAACTGTTTTTT CAGRVREGEKLFF
. TRBJ1-1 . TRBV5-3 TGTGCCAGACGAGTGCAGGGTATGCGAGAAGCTTTCTTT CARRVQGMREAFF
. TRBJ1-1 . TRBV6-5 TGTGCCAGCAGTTACGGTGAAGCCCGGCTGAACACTGAAGCTTTCTTT CASSYGEARLNTEAFF